The rows below give T cell receptor beta chains drawn from one sample of a study of blood T cell repertoires in COVID-19. Libraries were prepared by immunoSEQ multiplex PCR; TCRdb keeps only in-frame clonotypes and omits some of them. This table has more than 200,000 clones, roughly 85% appearing once. The sequenced material came from peripheral blood. Every receptor here comes from a woman aged 40 to 50 with active or convalescent COVID-19. CDR3s include the opening cysteine and the closing phenylalanine or tryptophan. D genes are given only for firm matches. A clone size is listed for some rows: how often the clone was seen (once, few, many), or a class if it is expanded.

>TRBJ1-2|TRBV6-5|TRBD1|NA
TGTGCCAGCAGTTACACTGACAGACAGGGCTATGGCTACACCTTC
CASSYTDRQGYGYTF
>TRBJ1-4|TRBV24-1|TRBD1|NA
TGTGCCACCAGTGAGAAACCAGGACAGGCTACTAGAAAAAAACTGTTTTTT
CATSEKPGQATRKKLFF
>TRBJ1-1|TRBV21-1|NA|NA
TGTGCCAGCAGCATACAGGGGGGCTCTGAAGCTTTCTTT
CASSIQGGSEAFF
>TRBJ2-7|TRBV7-6|NA|NA
TGTGCCAGCAGCTTAGGAACCGGGACTTTAGCCTACGAGCAGTACTTC
CASSLGTGTLAYEQYF
>TRBJ2-7|TRBV11-2|TRBD2|NA
TGTGCCAGCAGCTCAGTAGTAGCGGGAGGGCCGGAATTC
CASSSVVAGGPEF
>TRBJ2-7|TRBV19|TRBD2|NA
TGTGCCAGTATCCCCGGGTACGGGAGGGACCTCTGGGAGCAGTACTTC
CASIPGYGRDLWEQYF
>TRBJ1-5|TRBV19|TRBD1|NA
TGTGCCAGTAGTGGCCGGGACAGGGTTCTTCAGCCCCAGCATTTT
CASSGRDRVLQPQHF
>TRBJ1-2|TRBV9|NA|NA
TGTGCCAGCAGCGCCTCGGGGGGGCGCGATAACTATGGCTACACCTTC
CASSASGGRDNYGYTF
>TRBJ2-1|TRBV6-1|NA|few
TGTGCCAGCAGTGATGGGACTCGGTCCTACAATGAGCAGTTCTTC
CASSDGTRSYNEQFF
>TRBJ2-5|TRBV7-7|NA|NA
TGTGCTAGCAGCCCAGCTAGTTTTGAGACCCAGTACTTC
CASSPASFETQYF
>TRBJ2-1|TRBV24-1|NA|NA
TGTGCCACCAGTGGCCTGGCGGGAAATACCTACAATGAGCAGTTCTTC
CATSGLAGNTYNEQFF
>TRBJ2-7|TRBV12-3/TRBV12-4|TRBD2|NA
TGTGCCAGCAGTCGCGGGAGTCAAGTCGAGCAGTACTTC
CASSRGSQVEQYF
>TRBJ1-4|TRBV18|NA|NA
TGTGCCAGCTCACCACGCTCAGGGGTAGAGGAAAAACTGTTTTTT
CASSPRSGVEEKLFF
>TRBJ2-3|TRBV30|TRBD2|NA
TGTGCCTGGAGTGTACTAGCGGGGCGGGCAGATACGCAGTATTTT
CAWSVLAGRADTQYF
>TRBJ1-6|TRBV13|TRBD1|NA
TGTGCCAGCAGCATCCGGCCACAGGGGAAGGTATTTTCACCCCTCCACTTT
CASSIRPQGKVFSPLHF
>TRBJ2-3|TRBV7-2|TRBD1|NA
TGTGCCAGCAGCTCAGAGAGGACAGGGGTAATCGGCACAGATACGCAGTATTTT
CASSSERTGVIGTDTQYF
>TRBJ2-7|TRBV7-9|TRBD2|NA
TGTGCCAGCAGCTCGGGGGGACTGGGGAATGAGCAGTACTTC
CASSSGGLGNEQYF
>TRBJ2-3|TRBV19|TRBD2|NA
TGTGCCAGTAGGACCCTAGCGGGAGCAGATACGCAGTATTTT
CASRTLAGADTQYF
>TRBJ1-1|TRBV5-1|NA|NA
TGCGCCAGCAGCTACGCAGGGTTTTCGGTCACTGAAGCTTTCTTT
CASSYAGFSVTEAFF
>TRBJ2-7|TRBV5-4|NA|NA
TGTGCCAGCAGCCCGGGTCCCGATAAGACCTACGAGCAGTACTTC
CASSPGPDKTYEQYF